This T cell receptor (beta chain) emerged from a study of blood T cell repertoires in COVID-19. Study background: Samples taken during acute and convalescent COVID-19 were collected in the United States, Italy and Spain. Sources were T cells, B-cell-depleted T cells, or PBMCs; the material itself was cDNA or gDNA.

In the study's own analysis: Scientists estimated how many nucleated cells there were by amplifying reference gene primers. This table comes from immunoSEQ multiplex PCR, and its TCRdb copy is limited to in-frame clones, with some not included. V and J calls plus clone size are reproduced from that table; the DNA served to infer D and trimming. The repertoire holds 130,000 to 150,000 clones, with under 90% as singletons. CDR1 and CDR2 from the germline V gene are GTSNPN and SVGIG (reference sequence). V was shortened by 1 base and J by 1 base, with 13 bases between the two germline ends. There are 15 residues in the CDR3.

The receptor's source is a man in his 70s who had recovered from COVID-19. Sequenced material: peripheral blood. V usage is TRBV30 and J usage is TRBJ1-2, with D possibly being TRBD1 (6 bases). CDR3 residues: CAWSGTDSLNYGYTF. The DNA of the CDR3 is TGTGCCTGGAGTGGGACGGACAGTCTTAACTATGGCTACACCTTC.